The text below deals with one TCR beta chain. This sample is drawn from a study of blood T cell repertoires in COVID-19. Source study methods: Reference gene primer amplification gave estimated nucleated cell counts. Assay: immunoSEQ multiplex PCR; the TCRdb copy retains only in-frame clones and omits some. V and J calls and clone size come straight from that table; D and trimming were deduced from the DNA. Here the sample spans fewer than 300,000 clones, 83% being singletons. Germline V CDR1 and CDR2: SGHRS, YFSETQ. CDR3 length equals 14 residues. The V gene lost 5 bases and the J gene lost 9 bases, with 18 bases spanning the gap.

What was sequenced was peripheral blood. The chain carries TRBV5-1 and TRBJ2-1; TRBD2 might be the D (7 bases). The clonotype was recovered from a woman aged 70-85 years with active or convalescent COVID-19. The CDR3 is CASSSDWEGGEQFF. Written as DNA, the CDR3 is TGCGCCAGCAGTTCGGACTGGGAGGGGGGTGAGCAGTTCTTC.